The clone carrying this TCR beta chain was seen ten or more times. Its antigen is still unknown. The data stem from a study of metastatic and nonmetastatic thyroid tumors. MiXCR reprocessed the PCR reads for TCRdb. The table lists tens of thousands of clones, about an eighth of them singletons, with roughly 23% in the top ten. V lost 5 bases to trimming and J lost 4 bases, with 8 bases between them. Germline V gene sequence: CDR1 MDHEN, CDR2 SYDVKM. This CDR3 is built from 12 residues. Not a single patient had been given any form of treatment at any point before undergoing thyroid surgery. Study results and caveats: Patients with malignant thyroid tumors reportedly had significantly higher TCR beta diversity than those with benign nodules, in blood and tumor.

The V call is TRBV28, the J call TRBJ1-1, with unresolved D. The receptor's source is a female donor with papillary thyroid cancer or a benign thyroid nodule (not recorded which). Some clones in this sample may be carry-over from other donors' samples. Source material: blood. Here the CDR3 reads CASSGSLTEAFF. The DNA of the CDR3 is TGTGCCAGCAGTGGGTCCCTCACTGAAGCTTTCTTT.